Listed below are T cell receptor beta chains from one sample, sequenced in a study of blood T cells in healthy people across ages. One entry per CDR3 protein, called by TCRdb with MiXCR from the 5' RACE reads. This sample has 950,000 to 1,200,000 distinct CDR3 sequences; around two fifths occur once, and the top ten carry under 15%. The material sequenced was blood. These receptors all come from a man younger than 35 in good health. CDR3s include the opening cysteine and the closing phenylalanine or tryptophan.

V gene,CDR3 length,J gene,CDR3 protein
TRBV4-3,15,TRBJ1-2,CASSLETGESYGYTF
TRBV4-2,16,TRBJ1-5,CASSQEAGDSNQPQHF
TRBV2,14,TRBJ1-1,CASSEGPKTTEAFF
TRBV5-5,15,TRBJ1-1,CASSQRGQPNTEAFF
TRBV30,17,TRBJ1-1,CAWRMLDGPGLNTEAFF
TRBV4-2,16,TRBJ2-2,CASSQEGGRPAGELFF
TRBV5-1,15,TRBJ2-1,CASSPGGAFYNEQFF
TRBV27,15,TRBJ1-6,CASSSEGKNNSPLHF
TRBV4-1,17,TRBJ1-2,CASSPEPGQGANYGYTF
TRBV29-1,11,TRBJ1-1,CSVELDAEAFF
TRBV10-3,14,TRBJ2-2,CATTGTPNTGELFF
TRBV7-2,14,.,CASSLWTEQETQFF
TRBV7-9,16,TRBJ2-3,CASSLVAVPSTDTQYF